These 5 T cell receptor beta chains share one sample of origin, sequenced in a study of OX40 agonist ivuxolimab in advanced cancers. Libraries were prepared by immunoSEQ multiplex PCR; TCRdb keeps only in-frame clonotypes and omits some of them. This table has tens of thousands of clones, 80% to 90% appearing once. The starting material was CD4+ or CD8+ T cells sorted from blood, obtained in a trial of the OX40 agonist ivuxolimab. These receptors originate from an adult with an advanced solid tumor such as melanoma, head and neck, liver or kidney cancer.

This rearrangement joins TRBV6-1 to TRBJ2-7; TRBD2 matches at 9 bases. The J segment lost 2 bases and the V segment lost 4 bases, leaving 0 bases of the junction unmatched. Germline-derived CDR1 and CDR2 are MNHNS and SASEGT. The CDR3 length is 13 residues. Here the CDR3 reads CASSASGAYEQYF. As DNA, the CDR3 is TGTGCCAGCAGTGCTAGCGGGGCCTACGAGCAGTACTTC.

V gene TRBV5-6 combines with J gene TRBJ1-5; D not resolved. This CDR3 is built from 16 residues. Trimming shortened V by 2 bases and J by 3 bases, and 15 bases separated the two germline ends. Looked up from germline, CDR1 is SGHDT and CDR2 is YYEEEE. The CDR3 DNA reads TGTGCCAGCAGCTTCGGAACGGCGGGATACAATCAGCCCCAGCATTTT. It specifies CASSFGTAGYNQPQHF.

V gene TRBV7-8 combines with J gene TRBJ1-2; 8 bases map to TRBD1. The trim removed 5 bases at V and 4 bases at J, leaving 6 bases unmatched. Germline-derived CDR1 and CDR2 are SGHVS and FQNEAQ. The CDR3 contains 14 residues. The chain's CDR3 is CASSLKTGAYGYTF. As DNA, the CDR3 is TGTGCCAGCAGCCTAAAGACAGGGGCCTATGGCTACACCTTC.

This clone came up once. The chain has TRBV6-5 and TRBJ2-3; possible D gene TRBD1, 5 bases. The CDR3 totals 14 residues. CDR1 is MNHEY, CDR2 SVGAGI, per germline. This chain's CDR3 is CATNLGRNTDTQYF. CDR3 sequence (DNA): TGTGCTACAAACCTGGGGCGGAACACAGATACGCAGTATTTT.

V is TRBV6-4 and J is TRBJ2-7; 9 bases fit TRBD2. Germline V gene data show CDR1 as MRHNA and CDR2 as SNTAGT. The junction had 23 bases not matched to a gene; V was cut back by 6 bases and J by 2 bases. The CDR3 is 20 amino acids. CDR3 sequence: CASRGGMLGELTSGTYEQYF. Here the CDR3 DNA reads TGTGCCAGCAGGGGAGGTATGTTGGGGGAACTGACTAGCGGAACCTACGAGCAGTACTTC.